These 6 T cell receptor beta chains share one sample of origin, sequenced in a study of blood T cell repertoires in COVID-19. Assay used: immunoSEQ multiplex PCR; TCRdb lists only in-frame clones, some missing. In the table there are over 120,000 clones, more than 75% of which are singletons. Source material: PBMCs or T cells enriched from blood (not recorded which). The receptors were gathered from a man aged 55 to 70 who had recovered from COVID-19.

The chain combines TRBV11-2 with TRBJ2-7; 9 bases map to TRBD2. CDR1 and CDR2 (germline): SGHAT, FQNNGV. The trim removed 0 bases at V and 6 bases at J, leaving 6 bases unmatched. The CDR3 length is 15 residues. The CDR3 bases are TGTGCCAGCAGCTTAGAGCCTAGCGGGGTAGGCGAGCAGTACTTC. Its protein product is CASSLEPSGVGEQYF.

V and J are TRBV19 and TRBJ1-4; 10 nucleotides match TRBD1. Germline assignment: CDR1 LNHDA and CDR2 SQIVND (reference sequence). The CDR3 runs to 14 residues. Germline trimming cut 6 bases from V and 8 bases from J; bases unmatched to any gene: 6. Here the CDR3 reads CASSPDRGLEKLFF. The CDR3 region has the DNA TGTGCCAGTAGCCCTGACAGGGGGCTCGAAAAACTGTTTTTT.

This clone turned up a few times. V gene TRBV19 combines with J gene TRBJ2-5; possibly TRBD1 for D (8 bases). CDR3 size: 14 residues. In germline, CDR1 is LNHDA, CDR2 SQIVND (reference sequence). V lost 2 bases and J 5 bases, leaving 12 bases between the germline ends. The CDR3 loop is CASSINRGGETQYF. The CDR3 region has the DNA TGTGCCAGTAGTATAAACAGGGGGGGGGAGACCCAGTACTTC.

V gene TRBV2 combines with J gene TRBJ1-5; possible D gene TRBD1, 5 bases. Germline CDR1 is SNHLY and CDR2 is FYNNEI. The CDR3 runs to 14 residues. V was trimmed by 6 bases and J by 3 bases, leaving 12 bases between them. CDR3 DNA sequence: TGTGCCAGCAGCCCAGGGCAGAACAATCAGCCCCAGCATTTT. Its translation: CASSPGQNNQPQHF.

V and J are TRBV7-2 and TRBJ2-1; unclear D gene. The germline V and J ends were trimmed by 1 base and 12 bases, with 10 bases remaining between them. From germline, CDR1 is SGHTA and CDR2 FQGNSA. This CDR3 is 12 amino acids long. The DNA of the CDR3 is TGTGCCAGCAGCTTAGGAACGCAGGTGCAGTTCTTC. Its translation: CASSLGTQVQFF.

The rearrangement joins TRBV5-6 to TRBJ2-3; a weak D match, TRBD2 (6 bases). Trimming cost V 0 bases and J 2 bases, with 19 bases left between them. This CDR3 has 18 residues. The V gene's germline CDR1 is SGHDT and CDR2 YYEEEE. CDR3 nucleotides: TGTGCCAGCAGCTTGGACGATAGGGCTAGCGACTACACAGATACGCAGTATTTT. It specifies CASSLDDRASDYTDTQYF. Variable domain in full (rest from reference TRBV5-6 and TRBJ2-3): DAGVTQSPTHLIKTRGQQVTLRCSPKSGHDTVSWYQQALGQGPQFIFQYYEEEERQRGNFPDRFSGHQFPNYSSELNVNALLLGDSALYLCASSLDDRASDYTDTQYFGPGTRLTVL.